A selection of T cell receptor beta chains follows, all from one sample in a study of cytomegalovirus exposure and HLA in healthy donors. Generated by immunoSEQ multiplex PCR, the TCRdb table keeps only in-frame clones and is missing some. The data contain 150,000 to 200,000 clones, around 88% of them seen just once; the ten biggest clones take up roughly 1.8%. Sequenced: PBMCs. The origin of the receptors is a woman between 18 and 29 years old in good health and CMV-seronegative. Each CDR3 is given with its conserved first and last residue. The order of the fields is clone size, V gene, D gene, J gene, CDR3 protein, CDR3 DNA. The D gene is left open where the match is weak. Where a row states a size, it is once, few, many or the class of an expanded clone; other rows omit it.

size: few; V: TRBV5-4; D: NA; J: TRBJ1-1; CDR3: CASSFVGSAEAFF; DNA: TGTGCCAGCAGCTTTGTGGGCTCCGCTGAAGCTTTCTTT
size: NA; V: TRBV9; D: TRBD1; J: TRBJ1-4; CDR3: CASSVDRDNEKLFF; DNA: TGTGCCAGCAGCGTGGACAGGGATAATGAAAAACTGTTTTTT
size: once; V: TRBV5-4; D: NA; J: TRBJ2-3; CDR3: CASSLMGLNTDTQYF; DNA: TGTGCCAGCAGCTTGATGGGACTCAACACAGATACGCAGTATTTT
size: NA; V: TRBV18; D: NA; J: TRBJ2-1; CDR3: CASSPFDEQFF; DNA: TGTGCCAGCTCACCCTTTGATGAGCAGTTCTTC
size: NA; V: TRBV5-4; D: TRBD1; J: TRBJ1-4; CDR3: CASSSPGQGTNEKLFF; DNA: TGTGCCAGCAGCTCCCCGGGACAGGGAACTAATGAAAAACTGTTTTTT
size: NA; V: TRBV18; D: TRBD2; J: TRBJ2-1; CDR3: CASSPSTSGSYNEQFF; DNA: TGTGCCAGCTCACCTTCGACTAGCGGTTCCTACAATGAGCAGTTCTTC
size: few; V: TRBV2; D: TRBD2; J: TRBJ2-3; CDR3: CASSVVGGPGTDTQYF; DNA: TGTGCCAGCAGTGTAGTGGGAGGGCCGGGCACAGATACGCAGTATTTT
size: once; V: TRBV27; D: NA; J: TRBJ1-1; CDR3: CASSPLGGVGTEAFF; DNA: TGTGCCAGCAGTCCCCTGGGAGGGGTCGGCACTGAAGCTTTCTTT
size: NA; V: TRBV6-6; D: TRBD1; J: TRBJ2-7; CDR3: CASSYGDSHEQYF; DNA: TGTGCCAGCAGTTACGGGGACAGCCATGAGCAGTACTTC
size: NA; V: TRBV7-9; D: NA; J: TRBJ2-3; CDR3: CASSLGRGTDTQYF; DNA: TGTGCCAGCAGCTTAGGTCGGGGCACAGATACGCAGTATTTT
size: NA; V: TRBV2; D: TRBD2; J: TRBJ2-7; CDR3: CASSYSGTSSYEQYF; DNA: TGTGCCAGCAGCTATAGCGGGACCAGCTCCTACGAGCAGTACTTC
size: NA; V: TRBV4-2; D: NA; J: TRBJ1-1; CDR3: CASSQDPGGLGDTEAFF; DNA: TGTGCCAGCAGCCAAGATCCGGGGGGCTTGGGGGACACTGAAGCTTTCTTT
size: NA; V: TRBV11-3; D: NA; J: TRBJ2-1; CDR3: CASSEDTSTSYNEQFF; DNA: TGTGCCAGCAGCGAAGACACGTCGACCTCCTACAATGAGCAGTTCTTC
size: NA; V: TRBV6-5; D: TRBD1; J: TRBJ2-7; CDR3: CASGGGQYEQYF; DNA: TGTGCCAGCGGTGGGGGACAGTACGAGCAGTACTTC
size: NA; V: TRBV19; D: NA; J: TRBJ2-7; CDR3: CASSVKAGNEQYF; DNA: TGTGCCAGTAGTGTCAAAGCGGGCAACGAGCAGTACTTC
size: NA; V: TRBV29-1; D: NA; J: TRBJ1-3; CDR3: CSVGGSGNTIYF; DNA: TGCAGCGTAGGGGGATCTGGAAACACCATATATTTT
size: NA; V: TRBV28; D: TRBD2; J: TRBJ2-5; CDR3: CASSPRLAGMQTQYF; DNA: TGTGCCAGCAGTCCCAGACTAGCAGGGATGCAGACCCAGTACTTC
size: NA; V: TRBV4-2; D: NA; J: TRBJ2-1; CDR3: CASSQRLVREQFF; DNA: TGTGCCAGCAGCCAGAGACTAGTTCGGGAGCAGTTCTTC
size: NA; V: TRBV6-1; D: TRBD1; J: TRBJ2-5; CDR3: CASSDRGETQYF; DNA: TGTGCCAGCAGCGACAGGGGGGAGACCCAGTACTTC
size: NA; V: TRBV30; D: NA; J: TRBJ2-5; CDR3: CACFQRFQETQYF; DNA: TGTGCCTGTTTTCAGCGGTTCCAAGAGACCCAGTACTTC
size: NA; V: TRBV7-2; D: NA; J: TRBJ1-5; CDR3: CASSLLGGNQPQHF; DNA: TGTGCCAGCAGCTTATTGGGCGGCAATCAGCCCCAGCATTTT
size: once; V: TRBV9; D: NA; J: TRBJ1-5; CDR3: CASSVSGGGEPQHF; DNA: TGTGCCAGCAGCGTTAGTGGGGGCGGCGAGCCCCAGCATTTT
size: NA; V: TRBV16; D: NA; J: TRBJ2-1; CDR3: CASSQSSGVNEQFF; DNA: TGTGCCAGCAGCCAATCTAGCGGCGTCAATGAGCAGTTCTTC
size: NA; V: TRBV5-1; D: NA; J: TRBJ2-5; CDR3: CASSLARETQYF; DNA: TGCGCCAGCAGCTTGGCCAGAGAGACCCAGTACTTC
size: once; V: TRBV7-9; D: TRBD1; J: TRBJ1-4; CDR3: CASSLAAYRGRDEKLFF; DNA: TGTGCCAGCAGCTTAGCAGCTTACAGGGGGCGAGATGAAAAACTGTTTTTT
size: NA; V: TRBV11-2; D: NA; J: TRBJ2-1; CDR3: CASSLDMSGQFF; DNA: TGTGCCAGCAGCTTAGATATGTCGGGGCAGTTCTTC
size: once; V: TRBV11-2; D: NA; J: TRBJ2-4; CDR3: CASRELPNIQYF; DNA: TGTGCCAGCAGAGAACTCCCGAACATTCAGTACTTC
size: NA; V: TRBV5-1; D: NA; J: TRBJ1-6; CDR3: CASSLGGGNSPLHF; DNA: TGCGCCAGCAGCTTGGGGGGCGGTAATTCACCCCTCCACTTT
size: NA; V: TRBV5-1; D: NA; J: TRBJ1-3; CDR3: CASSHTPRGLPGNTIYF; DNA: TGCGCCAGCAGCCACACCCCCAGGGGTTTACCTGGAAACACCATATATTTT
size: NA; V: TRBV4-1; D: NA; J: TRBJ1-6; CDR3: CASSQGQVMGSPLHF; DNA: TGCGCCAGCAGCCAAGGTCAGGTGATGGGTTCACCCCTCCACTTT
size: NA; V: TRBV5-1; D: TRBD2; J: TRBJ2-2; CDR3: CASSLDGTSGSVGELFF; DNA: TGCGCCAGCAGCTTGGATGGGACTAGCGGGAGTGTAGGGGAGCTGTTTTTT
size: NA; V: TRBV27; D: TRBD1; J: TRBJ1-4; CDR3: CASSPWTGGDEKLFF; DNA: TGTGCCAGCAGTCCATGGACAGGGGGCGATGAAAAACTGTTTTTT
size: NA; V: TRBV7-8; D: NA; J: TRBJ2-1; CDR3: CASAGAGEQFF; DNA: TGTGCCAGCGCTGGTGCGGGGGAGCAGTTCTTC
size: NA; V: TRBV27; D: TRBD1; J: TRBJ2-7; CDR3: CASSLSLPGGIDEQYF; DNA: TGTGCCAGCAGTTTAAGTTTACCAGGGGGCATCGACGAGCAGTACTTC
size: NA; V: TRBV7-8; D: NA; J: TRBJ2-1; CDR3: CASSLTQANEQFF; DNA: TGTGCCAGCAGCTTAACCCAGGCCAATGAGCAGTTCTTC
size: NA; V: TRBV27; D: TRBD1; J: TRBJ2-3; CDR3: CASSSHRGRRGTDTQYF; DNA: TGTGCCAGCAGCTCCCACAGGGGGCGCAGGGGGACGGATACGCAGTATTTT
size: NA; V: TRBV27; D: TRBD1; J: TRBJ2-7; CDR3: CASSSPAGQGAYEQYF; DNA: TGTGCCAGCAGTTCCCCGGCGGGACAGGGGGCGTACGAGCAGTACTTC
size: once; V: TRBV28; D: NA; J: TRBJ1-2; CDR3: CASESRTEYGYTF; DNA: TGTGCCAGCGAATCCAGGACAGAGTATGGCTACACCTTC
size: once; V: TRBV6-1; D: NA; J: TRBJ2-2; CDR3: CASSATAVNTGELFF; DNA: TGTGCCAGCAGTGCAACAGCGGTGAACACCGGGGAGCTGTTTTTT
size: few; V: TRBV7-9; D: TRBD2; J: TRBJ2-7; CDR3: CASSLAGTSGSEQYF; DNA: TGTGCCAGCAGCTTAGCCGGGACTAGCGGATCCGAGCAGTACTTC
size: NA; V: TRBV28; D: NA; J: TRBJ1-5; CDR3: CAGTSLTGGNQPQHF; DNA: TGTGCCGGCACCTCCTTGACAGGCGGGAATCAGCCCCAGCATTTT
size: NA; V: TRBV27; D: NA; J: TRBJ1-5; CDR3: CASGRTTGRVGNQPQHF; DNA: TGTGCCAGCGGGCGAACGACTGGGAGGGTGGGCAATCAGCCCCAGCATTTT
size: few; V: TRBV4-2; D: TRBD1; J: TRBJ1-1; CDR3: CASTSTGSGTEAFF; DNA: TGTGCCAGCACCTCGACAGGGTCCGGCACTGAAGCTTTCTTT
size: NA; V: TRBV6-4; D: TRBD2; J: TRBJ2-7; CDR3: CASRIPGLAASYEQYF; DNA: TGTGCCAGCAGAATCCCCGGACTAGCGGCCTCCTACGAGCAGTACTTC
size: NA; V: TRBV5-1; D: NA; J: TRBJ1-2; CDR3: CASSLSGIYGYTF; DNA: TGCGCCAGCAGCTTGTCCGGGATCTATGGCTACACCTTC
size: NA; V: TRBV4-1; D: NA; J: TRBJ2-5; CDR3: CASSQEIIAATQYF; DNA: TGCGCCAGCAGCCAAGAGATTATAGCGGCGACCCAGTACTTC
size: NA; V: TRBV9; D: TRBD1; J: TRBJ2-7; CDR3: CASSVADRGYEQYF; DNA: TGTGCCAGCAGCGTAGCTGACAGGGGCTACGAGCAGTACTTC
size: NA; V: TRBV7-3; D: TRBD2; J: TRBJ2-5; CDR3: CASSLGSRAGRETQYF; DNA: TGTGCCAGCAGCTTAGGGTCGAGAGCGGGACGAGAGACCCAGTACTTC
size: NA; V: TRBV6-5; D: NA; J: TRBJ2-7; CDR3: CASSPPGVPYEQYF; DNA: TGTGCCAGCAGTCCCCCCGGGGTGCCCTACGAGCAGTACTTC
size: NA; V: TRBV27; D: NA; J: TRBJ1-1; CDR3: CASARVQNTEAFF; DNA: TGTGCCAGCGCACGGGTGCAGAACACTGAAGCTTTCTTT
size: few; V: TRBV18; D: NA; J: TRBJ1-3; CDR3: CASSPSRISPGNTIYF; DNA: TGTGCCAGCTCACCCTCGAGGATCTCGCCTGGAAACACCATATATTTT
size: NA; V: TRBV6-9; D: NA; J: TRBJ1-1; CDR3: CASSYHSGQNTEAFF; DNA: TGTGCCAGCAGTTATCACTCAGGCCAGAACACTGAAGCTTTCTTT
size: NA; V: TRBV2; D: TRBD1; J: TRBJ1-6; CDR3: CASLSNRGGNSPLHF; DNA: TGTGCCAGTCTCTCCAACAGGGGCGGAAATTCACCCCTCCACTTT
size: NA; V: TRBV4-1; D: TRBD1; J: TRBJ2-1; CDR3: CASSQEMGQGIGSEQFF; DNA: TGCGCCAGCAGCCAAGAAATGGGACAGGGAATAGGCAGTGAGCAGTTCTTC
size: NA; V: TRBV6-5; D: NA; J: TRBJ1-2; CDR3: CASSDTGVSYGYTF; DNA: TGTGCCAGCAGCGATACAGGAGTAAGCTATGGCTACACCTTC
size: NA; V: TRBV6-5; D: NA; J: TRBJ2-7; CDR3: CASTTIQGAYEQYF; DNA: TGTGCCAGCACCACAATACAGGGCGCCTACGAGCAGTACTTC
size: NA; V: TRBV7-8; D: NA; J: TRBJ2-7; CDR3: CASSSAPGLSSYEQYF; DNA: TGTGCCAGCAGCTCCGCTCCGGGACTGAGCTCCTACGAGCAGTACTTC
size: NA; V: TRBV15; D: NA; J: TRBJ2-5; CDR3: CATRVPGQETQYF; DNA: TGTGCCACCAGAGTCCCAGGGCAAGAGACCCAGTACTTC
size: NA; V: TRBV27; D: NA; J: TRBJ2-6; CDR3: CASSPLGGSGANVLTF; DNA: TGTGCCAGCAGCCCCCTCGGGGGCTCTGGGGCCAACGTCCTGACTTTC
size: NA; V: TRBV29-1; D: TRBD2; J: TRBJ2-1; CDR3: CSGGLAAPNEQFF; DNA: TGCAGCGGGGGACTAGCGGCGCCTAATGAGCAGTTCTTC